This section outlines one T cell receptor (beta chain) sequence together with its context. TCRdb re-called the PCR reads with MiXCR, one entry per CDR3 protein. This table holds 20,000 or so distinct CDR3 sequences, under 35% found once. These data belong to a study of tumor-infiltrating lymphocytes in oesophageal squamous cell carcinoma. Germline V gene sequence: CDR1 SGHVS, CDR2 FNYEAQ. This CDR3 comprises 16 residues. V usage is TRBV7-6 and J usage is TRBJ2-3, with a possible D match to TRBD1 (7 bases). The J call is doubtful: the DNA matches TRBJ2-1 better. This TCR came from a female donor with esophageal squamous cell carcinoma. Source material: esophageal tumor tissue. CDR3 in DNA: TGTGCCAGCAGCTTAGCGCAGGGGGGTGAATACAATGAGCAGTTCTTC. Its translation: CASSLAQGGEYNEQFF.